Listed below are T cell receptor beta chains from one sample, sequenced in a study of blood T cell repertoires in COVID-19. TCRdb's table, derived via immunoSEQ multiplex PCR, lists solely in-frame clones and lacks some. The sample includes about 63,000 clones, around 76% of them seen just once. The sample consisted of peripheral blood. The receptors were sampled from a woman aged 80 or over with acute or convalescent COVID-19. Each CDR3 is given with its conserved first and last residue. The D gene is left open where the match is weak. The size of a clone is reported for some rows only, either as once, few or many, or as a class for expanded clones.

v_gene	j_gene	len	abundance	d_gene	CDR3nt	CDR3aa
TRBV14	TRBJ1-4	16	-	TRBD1	TGTGCCAGCAGCCCGGACAGGGGGCTATCTAATGAAAAACTGTTTTTT	CASSPDRGLSNEKLFF
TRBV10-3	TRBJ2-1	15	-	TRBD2	TGTGCCATCAGTGAGCCGGGGGCGGGAGGAGGTGAGCAGTTCTTC	CAISEPGAGGGEQFF
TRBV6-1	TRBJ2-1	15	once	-	TGTGCCAGCAGTGAAAGGGCGGGGTCTTACAATGAGCAGTTCTTC	CASSERAGSYNEQFF
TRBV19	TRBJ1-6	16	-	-	TGTGCCAGTAGTATATACGGGGATTCCTATAATTCACCCCTCCACTTT	CASSIYGDSYNSPLHF
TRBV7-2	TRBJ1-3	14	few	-	TGTGCCAGCAGCCGTCGAAGGGGTGGAAACACCATATATTTT	CASSRRRGGNTIYF
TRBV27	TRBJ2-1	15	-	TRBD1	TGTGCCAGCAGTCGTCCCGGGACAGGGTTCAATGAGCAGTTCTTC	CASSRPGTGFNEQFF
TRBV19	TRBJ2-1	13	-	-	TGTGCCAGTAGTAGAGGAAGAGGGAATGAGCAGTTCTTC	CASSRGRGNEQFF
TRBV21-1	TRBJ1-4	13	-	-	TGTGCCAGCGGACAGCAACTCAATGAAAAACTGTTTTTT	CASGQQLNEKLFF
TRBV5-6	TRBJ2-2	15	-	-	TGTGCCAGCAGCTTGGTAGGGGCTAACACCGGGGAGCTGTTTTTT	CASSLVGANTGELFF
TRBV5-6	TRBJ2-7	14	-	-	TGTGCCAGCAGCTTGCAGGCCATCTTCTACGAGCAGTACTTC	CASSLQAIFYEQYF
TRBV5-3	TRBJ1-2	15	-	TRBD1	TGTGCCAGAAGCTTTAGTGAACAGGGGGCCAGTGGCTACACCTTC	CARSFSEQGASGYTF
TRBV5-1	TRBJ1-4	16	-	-	TGCGCCAGCAGCTTGAGGCAGGGCGCAACTAATGAAAAACTGTTTTTT	CASSLRQGATNEKLFF
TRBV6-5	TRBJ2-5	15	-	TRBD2	TGTGCCAGCTCCGGAGCGGGAGCCTCCCAAGAGACCCAGTACTTC	CASSGAGASQETQYF
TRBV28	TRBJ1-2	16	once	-	TGTGCCAGCAGTTTATACCCGACAGCCCAGGGCTATGGCTACACCTTC	CASSLYPTAQGYGYTF
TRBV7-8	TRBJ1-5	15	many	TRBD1	TGTGCCAGCAGCTTAATAGGGGGCGACAATCAGCCCCAGCATTTT	CASSLIGGDNQPQHF
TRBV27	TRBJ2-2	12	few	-	TGTGCCAGCAGTTTAACAAACGGGGAGCTGTTTTTT	CASSLTNGELFF
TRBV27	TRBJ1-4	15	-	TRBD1	TGTGCCAGCAGTCCTTCGGACAGGGTAGGGGAAAAACTGTTTTTT	CASSPSDRVGEKLFF
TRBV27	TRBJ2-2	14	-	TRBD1	TGTGCCAGCAGCTTTAACAGGGGAACCGGGGAGCTGTTTTTT	CASSFNRGTGELFF
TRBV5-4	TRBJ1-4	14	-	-	TGTGCCAGCAGCTTGGAGGGAGGACCTGAAAAACTGTTTTTT	CASSLEGGPEKLFF
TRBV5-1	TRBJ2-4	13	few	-	TGCGCCAGCACCTCAGGGGAAGTAAACATTCAGTACTTC	CASTSGEVNIQYF
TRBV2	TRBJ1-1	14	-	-	TGTGCCAGCAGGGAATGGCGGGAGAACACTGAAGCTTTCTTT	CASREWRENTEAFF
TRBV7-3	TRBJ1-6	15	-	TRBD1	TGTGCCAGCAGCTTAATGGGACAGGGAAGTTCACCCCTCCACTTT	CASSLMGQGSSPLHF
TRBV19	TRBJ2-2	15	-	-	TGTGCCAGTAGTATAGAATCTCCACGGACCGGGGAGCTGTTTTTT	CASSIESPRTGELFF
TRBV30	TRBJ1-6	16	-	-	TGTGCCTGGAGTGTACTTGGCGGAGCCCCAAATTCACCCCTCCACTTT	CAWSVLGGAPNSPLHF
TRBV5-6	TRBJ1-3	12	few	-	TGTGCCAGCAGCTTGTTAGCCGACACCATATATTTT	CASSLLADTIYF
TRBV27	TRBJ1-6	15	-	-	TGTGCCAGCAGTTTTAAGGGGAATAGGGGTTCACCCCTCCACTTT	CASSFKGNRGSPLHF
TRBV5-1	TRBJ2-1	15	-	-	TGCGCCAGCAGCTCCTACAGGGATCCAGGCAATGAGCAGTTCTTC	CASSSYRDPGNEQFF
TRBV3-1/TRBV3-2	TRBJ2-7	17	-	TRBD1	TGTGCCAGCAGCCAAGATTGCCGCGGACAGGAATGCTACGAGCAGTACTTC	CASSQDCRGQECYEQYF
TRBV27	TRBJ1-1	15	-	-	TGTGCCAGCAGTCCCCTTTGGGGGCTGAACACTGAAGCTTTCTTT	CASSPLWGLNTEAFF
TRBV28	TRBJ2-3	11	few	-	TGTGCCAGCAGTTTGAGAGATACGCAGTATTTT	CASSLRDTQYF
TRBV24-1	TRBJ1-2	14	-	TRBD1	TGTGCCACCAGTGACGGGACAGCAAACTATGGCTACACCTTC	CATSDGTANYGYTF
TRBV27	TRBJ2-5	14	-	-	TGTGCCAGCAGTCCCAGGGTTAAGGGAGAGACCCAGTACTTC	CASSPRVKGETQYF
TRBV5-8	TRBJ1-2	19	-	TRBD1	TGTGCCAGCAGCTACGGACAGGGGTTTTTTTTCGTCGGCCTCTATGGCTACACCTTC	CASSYGQGFFFVGLYGYTF
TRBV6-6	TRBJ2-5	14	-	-	TGTGCCAGCAGTTACGGGCGGGGTGGTGAGACCCAGTACTTC	CASSYGRGGETQYF
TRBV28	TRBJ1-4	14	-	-	TGTGCCAGCAGTTCCCCCGGAACTAATGAAAAACTGTTTTTT	CASSSPGTNEKLFF
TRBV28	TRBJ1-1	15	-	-	TGTGCCAGCAGTCTCCGACTAGGTTCGAACACTGAAGCTTTCTTT	CASSLRLGSNTEAFF
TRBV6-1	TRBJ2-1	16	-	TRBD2	TGTGCCAGCAGTGATGAGGCTAGCGGGAGGGGAAATGAGCAGTTCTTC	CASSDEASGRGNEQFF
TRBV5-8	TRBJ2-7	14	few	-	TGTGCCAGCAGCTCCCTTGAGGCCCCCTACGAGCAGTACTTC	CASSSLEAPYEQYF
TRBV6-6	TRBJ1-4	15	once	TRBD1	TGTGCCAGCAGTTACCCGGGACAGCATAATGAAAAACTGTTTTTT	CASSYPGQHNEKLFF
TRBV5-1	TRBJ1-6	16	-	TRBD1	TGCGCCAGCAGCTTGGACCTCCGGGACAGTAATTCACCCCTCCACTTT	CASSLDLRDSNSPLHF
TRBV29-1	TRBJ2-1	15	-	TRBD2	TGCAGCGTTGAAGGCTCGGGGGGGACATACAATGAGCAGTTCTTC	CSVEGSGGTYNEQFF
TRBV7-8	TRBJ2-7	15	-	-	TGTGCCAGCAGCTTAGTTTCACACAGCTCCTACGAGCAGTACTTC	CASSLVSHSSYEQYF
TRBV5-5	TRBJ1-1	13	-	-	TGTGCCAGCAGCCGCGGGGGGGAGACTGAAGCTTTCTTT	CASSRGGETEAFF
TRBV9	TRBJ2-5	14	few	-	TGTGCCAGCAGCGTAGCGGGGGACGCTCGACCCCAGTACTTC	CASSVAGDARPQYF
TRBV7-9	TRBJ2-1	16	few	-	TGTGCCAGCAGCCCACCCTGGAGGGTAGGGAACAATGAGCAGTTCTTC	CASSPPWRVGNNEQFF
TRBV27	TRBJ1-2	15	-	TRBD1	TGTGCCACCGCCGGCACGGACAGGGCTACCTATGGCTACACCTTC	CATAGTDRATYGYTF
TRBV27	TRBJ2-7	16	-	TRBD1	TGTGCCAGCAGCTCCACGACAGGGGGTGGGTCCTACGAGCAGTACTTC	CASSSTTGGGSYEQYF
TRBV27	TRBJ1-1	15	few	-	TGTGCCAGCTTTACAACACGCCTCATGAACACTGAAGCTTTCTTT	CASFTTRLMNTEAFF
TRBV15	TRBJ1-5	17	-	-	TGTGCCACCAGCAGAGACCAGGGAAACACTGGAAATCAGCCCCAGCATTTT	CATSRDQGNTGNQPQHF
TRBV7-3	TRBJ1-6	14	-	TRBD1	TGTGCCAGCAGCTCGGGACAGCGGAATTCACCCCTCCACTTT	CASSSGQRNSPLHF
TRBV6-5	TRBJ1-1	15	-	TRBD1	TGTGCCAGCAGTCCTATCACAGGGGTCGACACTGAAGCTTTCTTT	CASSPITGVDTEAFF
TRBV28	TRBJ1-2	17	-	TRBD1	TGTGCCAGCAGTTTCCCACTCTCCGGGACAGATAACTATGGCTACACCTTC	CASSFPLSGTDNYGYTF
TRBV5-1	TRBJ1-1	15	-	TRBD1	TGCGCCAGCAGCTTGGCCCCAGGGGGGCGGACTGAAGCTTTCTTT	CASSLAPGGRTEAFF